This passage covers 29 T cell receptor beta chains from one sample sequenced in a study of T cell repertoires in cytomegalovirus infection. These receptors' targets are unknown. TCRdb recomputed calls from the reads with MiXCR, one row per CDR3 protein. The sample contains about 900,000 distinct CDR3 sequences, more than 25% of which appear only once. The sequenced sample was cultured CD8+ T cells from PBMCs, obtained from culture after CMV antigen stimulation. Every receptor here comes from a human donor in good health (CMV status not recorded). Some clones in this sample may be carry-over from other donors' samples.

The chain carries TRBV12-3 or TRBV12-4 and TRBJ2-7, with TRBD2 matching over 10 bases. V shed 1 base and J 3 bases; nucleotides not matched to a gene: 0. The length of the CDR3 is 14 residues. In nucleotides, the CDR3 is TGTGCCAGCAGTTTAGGGACTAGCGGCTACGAGCAGTACTTC. This translates into CASSLGTSGYEQYF.

The gene calls are TRBV7-9 and TRBJ2-1; weak D call: TRBD2 (6 bases). The CDR3 sequence is 15 residues long. The germline CDR1 and CDR2 sequences are SEHNR and FQNEAQ (reference sequence). The V end lost 4 bases, the J end lost 4 bases, and 14 bases lay between the germline ends. CDR3 in amino acids: CASSSRGPIYNEQFF. The CDR3 region has the DNA TGTGCCAGCAGCTCGCGGGGTCCCATTTACAATGAGCAGTTCTTC.

The chain has TRBV5-5 and TRBJ1-3; possible D gene TRBD1, 6 bases. Germline CDR1 and CDR2: SGHKS and YYEKEE (reference sequence). V was clipped by 0 bases and J by 7 bases, with 11 bases between them. There are 14 residues in the CDR3. In DNA, the CDR3 is TGTGCCAGCAGCTTGGAGCAGGGGTTGAACACCATATATTTT. Amino acid sequence: CASSLEQGLNTIYF.

For this clonotype: This may arise from a read error, as a much more abundant clone is one base away. CDR3 DNA: TGTGCCAACAGTCCCCGACAGGGGGTCGACACTGAAGCTTTCTTT. It translates to CANSPRQGVDTEAFF. The gene calls are TRBV27 and TRBJ1-1; 9 nucleotides line up with TRBD1. The CDR3 length is 15 residues. Germline CDR1 is MNHEY and CDR2 is SMNVEV (reference sequence).

The chain has TRBV5-1 and TRBJ1-4; possibly TRBD1 for D (6 bases). The germline V gene encodes CDR1 SGHRS and CDR2 YFSETQ. The V and J ends lost 4 bases and 0 bases respectively, with 10 bases between them. The CDR3 loop spans 15 amino acids. The CDR3 spells CASSRRDTTNEKLFF. CDR3 sequence (DNA): TGCGCCAGCAGCCGAAGGGACACAACTAATGAAAAACTGTTTTTT.

V gene TRBV7-6 combines with J gene TRBJ2-7, with D maybe TRBD2 (7 bases). Per germline, CDR1 SGHVS and CDR2 FNYEAQ. CDR3 length: 17 residues. V dropped 5 bases and J dropped 0 bases, with 20 bases sitting between them. The CDR3 is CASSPRGEGRFSYEQYF. Here the CDR3 DNA reads TGTGCCAGCAGCCCTAGGGGGGAGGGCCGTTTCTCCTACGAGCAGTACTTC.

This clonotype was detected a few times. The CDR3, as DNA: TGTGCCAGCCGGGACCCGGGAAATCAGCCCCAGCATTTT. As protein: CASRDPGNQPQHF. The genes are TRBV28 and TRBJ1-5; TRBD1 might be the D (5 bases). CDR3 length equals 13 residues. Germline loops: CDR1 MDHEN, CDR2 SYDVKM. V shed 8 bases and J shed 4 bases, with 12 bases lying between them.

This clonotype has at least ten counts. The chain has TRBV11-2 and TRBJ1-4; D gene unclear. This CDR3 has 12 amino acids. The V end was cut by 5 bases, the J end by 11 bases, with 12 bases between. Germline V gives CDR1 SGHAT, CDR2 FQNNGV. CDR3 in DNA: TGTGCCAGCAGCCCTTCGGCCCTCAAACTGTTTTTT. This codes for CASSPSALKLFF.

The chain links TRBV6-6 to TRBJ2-3; tentatively, D is TRBD2 (7 bases). Germline V gives CDR1 MNHNY, CDR2 SVGAGI (reference sequence). Trimming shortened V by 0 bases and J by 2 bases, and 15 bases separated the two germline ends. There are 17 residues in the CDR3. Here the CDR3 reads CASSYSTGRGATDTQYF. CDR3 nucleotide sequence: TGTGCCAGCAGTTACTCGACGGGTCGGGGGGCCACAGATACGCAGTATTTT.

The chain employs TRBV10-3 and TRBJ2-2, with D possibly matching TRBD2 (5 bases). The V gene lost 8 bases and the J gene lost 1 base, with 14 bases spanning the gap. The CDR3 totals 15 residues. Germline-derived CDR1 and CDR2 are ENHRY and SYGVKD. CDR3 sequence: CAILVRAENTGELFF. The CDR3 coding sequence is TGTGCCATCCTCGTGAGGGCAGAGAACACCGGGGAGCTGTTTTTT.

The chain uses TRBV27 and TRBJ2-7; 7 bases fit TRBD1. Trimming removed 0 bases from V and 7 bases from J; junction bases left unmatched: 6. CDR1 is MNHEY and CDR2 is SMNVEV in the germline V gene (reference sequence). The CDR3 runs 14 residues. For the CDR3, the DNA is TGTGCCAGCAGTTTATCTAGGACAGGTGAAGAGCAGTACTTC. This translates into CASSLSRTGEEQYF.

The V and J genes are TRBV6-6 and TRBJ2-1; tentatively, D is TRBD2 (5 bases). Trimming removed 0 bases at V and 1 base at J, with 13 bases between. Germline V lookup: CDR1 MNHNY, CDR2 SVGAGI (reference sequence). The CDR3 runs to 17 residues. CDR3 sequence: CASSYSAGLKSYNEQFF. CDR3 coding DNA: TGTGCCAGCAGTTACTCTGCCGGACTCAAATCCTACAATGAGCAGTTCTTC.

The chain has TRBV9 and TRBJ2-1; no firm D call. From germline, CDR1 is SGDLS and CDR2 YYNGEE. V shed 0 bases and J shed 8 bases, with 9 bases lying between them. CDR3 length: 13 amino acids. The CDR3 coding sequence is TGTGCCAGCAGCGTAGCCGGTCGGGATGAGCAGTTCTTC. Protein sequence: CASSVAGRDEQFF.

The J gene is TRBJ2-5, the V gene TRBV9, with 10 bases identical to TRBD2. J gave up 5 bases and V 0 bases, and 7 bases lay outside the gene matches. There are 16 residues in the CDR3. Germline values: CDR1 SGDLS, CDR2 YYNGEE. DNA of the CDR3: TGTGCCAGCAGCGTAGCCCTAGCGGGGGCTGGGGAGACCCAGTACTTC. This sequence encodes CASSVALAGAGETQYF.

This chain joins TRBV7-9 and TRBJ1-1; tentatively, D is TRBD1 (5 bases). The CDR3 consists of 14 residues. The germline gives CDR1 SEHNR, CDR2 FQNEAQ (reference sequence). The V and J ends lost 5 bases and 3 bases respectively, with 13 bases between them. CDR3 nucleotides: TGTGCCAGCAGCCGACTGGGGGGGGACACTGAAGCTTTCTTT. It specifies CASSRLGGDTEAFF. The whole variable domain, remainder taken from reference TRBV7-9 and TRBJ1-1, is DTGVSQNPRHKITKRGQNVTFRCDPISEHNRLYWYRQTLGQGPEFLTYFQNEAQLEKSRLLSDRFSAERPKGSFSTLEIQRTEQGDSAMYLCASSRLGGDTEAFFGQGTRLTVV.

The chain combines TRBV28 with TRBJ2-7; the D gene is possibly TRBD2 (6 bases). This CDR3 region has 15 residues. V lost 4 bases to trimming and J lost 5 bases, with 18 bases between them. Germline V gene sequence: CDR1 MDHEN, CDR2 SYDVKM. For the CDR3, the DNA is TGTGCCAGCAGTTACCCCGGGGGTCTCCACGACGAGCAGTACTTC. As protein: CASSYPGGLHDEQYF. Full variable domain (remainder filled in from reference TRBV28 and TRBJ2-7): DVKVTQSSRYLVKRTGEKVFLECVQDMDHENMFWYRQDPGLGLRLIYFSYDVKMKEKGDIPEGYSVSREKKERFSLILESASTNQTSMYLCASSYPGGLHDEQYFGPGTRLTVT.

This clonotype occurred a few times. The V call is TRBV6-5, the J call TRBJ2-1, with a possible D match to TRBD2 (5 bases). The CDR3 loop spans 13 amino acids. CDR1 and CDR2 (germline): MNHEY, SVGAGI. Trimming took 5 bases from V and 9 from J, leaving 14 bases between them. The CDR3 DNA sequence: TGTGCCAGCAGTCCCACTAGAGCGAGTGAGCAGTTCTTC. It translates to CASSPTRASEQFF.

V gene TRBV12-3 or TRBV12-4 combines with J gene TRBJ2-7, with D possibly TRBD1 on 6 matching bases. V was clipped by 3 bases and J by 2 bases, with 11 bases between them. The CDR3 consists of 14 residues. In DNA, the CDR3 is TGTGCCAGCAGTTTCAGGGGAAGAGCCTACGAGCAGTACTTC. Translating gives CASSFRGRAYEQYF.

The rearrangement links TRBV19 to TRBJ2-1; 10 bases are shared with TRBD2. V lost 7 bases and J lost 5; bases outside the gene matches: 5. The CDR3 spans 14 residues. The germline V gene has CDR1 LNHDA and CDR2 SQIVND (reference sequence). The CDR3, as DNA: TGTGCCAGTACCGTAGCGGGGGGACACAATGAGCAGTTCTTC. Translating it yields CASTVAGGHNEQFF.

The chain carries TRBV7-3 and TRBJ1-1; D not resolved. CDR3 length: 12 amino acids. Germline assignment: CDR1 SGHTA and CDR2 FQGTGA. Trimming cost V 8 bases and J 6 bases, with 13 bases left between them. The CDR3 DNA sequence: TGTGCCAGCGCCCAAGGAACTGCTGAAGCTTTCTTT. It translates to CASAQGTAEAFF.

This clonotype has only a few counts. This chain links TRBV2 with TRBJ2-5, with 7 bases aligning to TRBD1. Germline trimming cut 6 bases from V and 3 bases from J; bases unmatched to any gene: 1. This CDR3 region has 12 residues. Germline CDR1 is SNHLY and CDR2 is FYNNEI. The chain's CDR3 is CASRGTEETQYF. The CDR3 nucleotides are TGTGCCAGCAGGGGGACAGAAGAGACCCAGTACTTC.

The sample holds a few counts of this clonotype. This sequence joins TRBV13 and TRBJ1-1; tentative D call: TRBD1 (5 bases). The CDR3 spans 15 residues. Germline CDR1 reads PRHDT; CDR2 reads FYEKMQ (reference sequence). V lost 5 bases to trimming and J lost 1 base, with 14 bases between them. The CDR3: CASSPLRGSNTEAFF. The CDR3 DNA sequence: TGTGCCAGCAGCCCGTTAAGGGGTTCGAACACTGAAGCTTTCTTT. Supplemented by reference TRBV13 and TRBJ1-1, the full variable domain reads AAGVIQSPRHLIKEKRETATLKCYPIPRHDTVYWYQQGPGQDPQFLISFYEKMQSDKGSIPDRFSAQQFSDYHSELNMSSLELGDSALYFCASSPLRGSNTEAFFGQGTRLTVV.

The J gene is TRBJ2-7, the V gene TRBV6-2 or TRBV6-3, with D possibly being TRBD1 or TRBD2 (5 bases each). This CDR3 region has 14 residues. The V end was cut by 5 bases, the J end by 0 bases, with 11 bases between. CDR1 and CDR2 from the germline V gene are MNHEY and SVGEGT. CDR3 in amino acids: CASSTWDDSYEQYV. For the CDR3, the DNA is TGTGCCAGCAGTACCTGGGACGACTCCTACGAGCAGTACGTC.

This clonotype was observed a handful of times. The V call is TRBV19, the J call TRBJ1-1; D gene unclear. The CDR3 loop spans 12 amino acids. With 9 bases removed from V and 1 base from J, the gap between germline ends came to 9 bases. Germline CDR1 LNHDA, CDR2 SQIVND (reference sequence). For the CDR3, the DNA is TGTGCCAGCATGGCCGGGAACACTGAAGCTTTCTTT. Encoded protein: CASMAGNTEAFF.

CDR3 residues: CASSDPQTGTKSYNEQFF. In DNA, the CDR3 is TGTGCCAGCAGTGACCCGCAGACAGGCACTAAATCCTACAATGAGCAGTTCTTC. This sequence joins TRBV6-1 and TRBJ2-1, with D possibly matching TRBD1 (6 bases). The CDR3 has 18 amino acids. The V gene's germline CDR1 is MNHNS and CDR2 SASEGT. V was trimmed by 3 bases and J by 1 base, leaving 19 bases between them.

In this sample, this clonotype turned up a few times. The chain recombines TRBV20-1 with TRBJ2-7; TRBD2 matches 15 bases. The CDR3 length is 17 residues. V trimming: 4 bases; J trimming: 0 bases; junction bases outside the gene matches: 7. CDR1 DFQATT and CDR2 SNEGSKA come from the germline V gene (reference sequence). This CDR3 reads CSANAGTSGGSSYEQYV. DNA of the CDR3: TGCAGTGCTAATGCCGGGACTAGCGGGGGGAGCTCCTACGAGCAGTACGTC.

The rearrangement joins TRBV6-1 to TRBJ1-1, with D unresolved. This CDR3 spans 17 amino acids. The germline V and J ends were trimmed by 3 bases and 0 bases, with 17 bases remaining between them. From germline, CDR1 is MNHNS and CDR2 SASEGT. The CDR3 protein is CASSDSFRGRLNTEAFF. The CDR3 DNA reads as TGTGCCAGCAGTGACTCTTTCCGAGGTAGACTGAACACTGAAGCTTTCTTT.

This clonotype was recorded a few times. V gene TRBV19 combines with J gene TRBJ2-5, with TRBD2 as a possible D gene (5 bases). The CDR3 contains 14 residues. The V end was cut by 4 bases, the J end by 5 bases, with 14 bases between. Germline CDR1 and CDR2: LNHDA and SQIVND (reference sequence). CDR3 in amino acids: CASSTYLGSETQYF. The CDR3 nucleotides read TGTGCCAGTAGTACGTACTTGGGGAGTGAGACCCAGTACTTC. The whole variable domain, filled in from reference TRBV19 and TRBJ2-5, reads DGGITQSPKYLFRKEGQNVTLSCEQNLNHDAMYWYRQDPGQGLRLIYYSQIVNDFQKGDIAEGYSVSREKKESFPLTVTSAQKNPTAFYLCASSTYLGSETQYFGPGTRLLVL.

This clonotype came up a few times. V is TRBV10-3 and J is TRBJ2-7, with 12 positions matching TRBD1. The CDR3 has 15 amino acids. Germline assignment: CDR1 ENHRY and CDR2 SYGVKD. The trim removed 2 bases at V and 6 bases at J, leaving 5 bases unmatched. The CDR3 spells CAISEPGTGGGEQYF. DNA of the CDR3: TGTGCCATCAGTGAGCCCGGGACAGGGGGCGGCGAGCAGTACTTC.